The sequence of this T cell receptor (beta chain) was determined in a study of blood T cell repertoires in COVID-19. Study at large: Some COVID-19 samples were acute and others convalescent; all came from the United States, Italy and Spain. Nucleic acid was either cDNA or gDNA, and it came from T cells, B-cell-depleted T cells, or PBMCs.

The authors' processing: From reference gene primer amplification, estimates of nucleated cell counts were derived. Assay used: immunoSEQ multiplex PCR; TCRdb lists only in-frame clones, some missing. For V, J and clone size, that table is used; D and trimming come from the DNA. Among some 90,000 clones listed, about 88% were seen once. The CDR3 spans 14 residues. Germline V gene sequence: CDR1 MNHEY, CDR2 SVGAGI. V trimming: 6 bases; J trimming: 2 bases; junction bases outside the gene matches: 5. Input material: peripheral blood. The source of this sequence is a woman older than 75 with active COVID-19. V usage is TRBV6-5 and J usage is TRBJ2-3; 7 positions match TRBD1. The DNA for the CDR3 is TGTGCCAGCAGCGGGACAGTAGTCACAGATACGCAGTATTTT. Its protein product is CASSGTVVTDTQYF.